Presented here are 16 T cell receptor beta chains from one specimen sequenced in a study of response to subunit inactivated influenza vaccine (dated by TCRdb to between 2018 and 2020). Libraries were prepared through RT-PCR. TCRdb shows the sequencer as Illumina HiSeq 2500. The public reads were reanalyzed by TCRdb: fastp trimming at Q25, MiXCR alignment, in-frame beta chains only. Rows matching on CDR3 protein sequence are summarized as one entry with the most common DNA and genes. The sample table lists about 540,000 distinct CDR3 sequences, around 21% of them with a count of one. The ten largest clones represent approximately 3% of the sample. The sample was also reused in another study, on T cells expressing NK-cell markers. That second report states: TCR beta cDNA libraries were made by 5'RACE template switching that added a universal primer site and unique molecular identifiers.

Sequenced here: CD4+ T cells sorted from PBMCs, sampled about 13 days after vaccination. The receptors stem from a man aged 50-59 years who received an inactivated influenza vaccine. Donor details come from another sample of the same person, matched by shared clones.

The gene calls are TRBV7-2 and TRBJ2-1; D gene unclear. CDR3 length equals 13 residues. Looked up from germline, CDR1 is SGHTA and CDR2 is FQGNSA. Trimming took off 5 bases at V and 7 bases at J, with 12 bases between the two ends. For the CDR3, the DNA is TGTGCCAGCAGCCTGACATGGCGGAATGAGCAGTTCTTC. Translated, it gives CASSLTWRNEQFF.

This chain links TRBV9 with TRBJ2-3; tentative D call: TRBD2 (5 bases). This CDR3 contains 19 residues. The ends were cut back, 0 bases at V and 2 bases at J, with 22 bases in the middle. In germline, CDR1 is SGDLS, CDR2 YYNGEE. CDR3 sequence reads: CASSVGPLSIARPTDTQYF. The CDR3 nucleotides read TGTGCCAGCAGCGTAGGCCCGCTATCGATAGCGCGCCCCACAGATACGCAGTATTTT.

This chain connects TRBV7-2 to TRBJ2-2, with D maybe TRBD1 (6 bases). Per germline, CDR1 SGHTA and CDR2 FQGNSA. V lost 5 bases and J lost 4, with 14 bases in between. This CDR3 has 15 residues. The chain's CDR3 is CASSLLTGPTGELFF. The CDR3 DNA follows: TGTGCCAGCAGCCTGTTGACAGGTCCCACCGGGGAGCTGTTTTTT.

This clonotype was detected only a few times. The chain uses TRBV5-1 and TRBJ1-4; D is unclear. Trimming removed 0 bases at V and 0 bases at J, with 6 bases between. This CDR3 is 15 amino acids long. Germline CDR1 and CDR2: SGHRS and YFSETQ. The CDR3 nucleotides are TGCGCCAGCAGCTTGGGTGGGTCAACTAATGAAAAACTGTTTTTT. Translation: CASSLGGSTNEKLFF.

This clonotype was observed a handful of times. The V gene is TRBV7-2, the J gene TRBJ2-3; D gene ambiguous. The germline V and J ends were trimmed by 5 bases and 2 bases, with 14 bases remaining between them. This CDR3 contains 15 residues. CDR1 SGHTA and CDR2 FQGNSA come from the germline V gene. CDR3 coding DNA: TGTGCCAGCAGCCCCCGGATGCCTTCCACAGATACGCAGTATTTT. Translation: CASSPRMPSTDTQYF.

The gene calls are TRBV4-3 and TRBJ2-1, with 8 bases aligning to TRBD1. The CDR3 loop spans 14 amino acids. J was trimmed by 6 bases and V by 1 base; bases with no gene match: 2. Per germline, CDR1 LGHNA and CDR2 YSLEER. In nucleotides, the CDR3 is TGCGCCAGCAGCCAAGTTACAGGGGGCAATGAGCAGTTCTTC. The encoded protein is CASSQVTGGNEQFF.

This clonotype appeared once. This rearrangement joins TRBV20-1 to TRBJ2-5, with 12 bases fitting TRBD2. Germline V gene data show CDR1 as DFQATT and CDR2 as SNEGSKA (reference sequence). The CDR3 runs 16 residues. V lost 0 bases, J lost 2 bases, and 4 bases stayed unmatched. The CDR3 is CSARELAGGRQETQYF. CDR3 nucleotide sequence: TGCAGTGCTAGAGAACTAGCGGGAGGAAGGCAAGAGACCCAGTACTTC.

This clonotype was observed a few times. This chain uses TRBV4-1 with TRBJ1-1, with 9 bases matching TRBD1. Trimming removed 0 bases from V and 4 bases from J; junction bases left unmatched: 6. This CDR3 has 16 amino acids. From germline, CDR1 is MGHRA and CDR2 YSYEKL. The CDR3 loop reads CASSQETGGVFTEAFF. The CDR3 coding sequence is TGCGCCAGCAGCCAAGAAACAGGGGGCGTCTTCACTGAAGCTTTCTTT.

This chain uses TRBV7-8 with TRBJ2-3; D remains ambiguous. V was pared by 4 bases and J by 2 bases, with 13 bases between. Germline V lookup: CDR1 SGHVS, CDR2 FQNEAQ. The CDR3 covers 15 residues. CDR3 loop: CASSSPGFNTDTQYF. CDR3 nucleotides: TGTGCCAGCAGCTCACCCGGTTTTAACACAGATACGCAGTATTTT.

As for this clonotype: No conserved phenylalanine or tryptophan ends this CDR3, so it is likely a read error. The rearrangement links TRBV27 to TRBJ1-5; 8 bases agree with TRBD1. The CDR3 totals 14 residues. Unmatched junction bases numbered 6, after V lost 6 bases and J lost 5 bases. Germline V gives CDR1 MNHEY, CDR2 SMNVEV (reference sequence). The CDR3 DNA is TGTGCCAGCAGGCAGACAGGGGATCATCAGCCCCAGCATTTA. It is translated as CASRQTGDHQPQHL.

The gene calls are TRBV6-2 or TRBV6-3 and TRBJ2-1, with D possibly TRBD2 on 6 matching bases. Trimming pared 2 bases from V and 5 bases from J, leaving 22 bases between. Per the germline V gene, CDR1 is MNHEY and CDR2 is SVGEGT. The CDR3 length is 18 residues. The DNA of the CDR3 is TGTGCCAGCAGTTACGTAGGGAGGCTAGTCCAAGGGCACAATGAGCAGTTCTTC. It yields the protein CASSYVGRLVQGHNEQFF.

A few counts support this clonotype. This chain links TRBV2 with TRBJ2-1; 7 nucleotides agree with TRBD2. Germline CDR1 and CDR2: SNHLY and FYNNEI. The CDR3 has 13 residues. V lost 6 bases to trimming and J lost 10 bases; unmatched junction nucleotides: 9. The CDR3 coding sequence is TGTGCCAGCAGGAACAGAGGCGGGGGAGAGCAGTTCTTC. Its translation: CASRNRGGGEQFF.

This clonotype turned up a few times. The chain combines TRBV29-1 with TRBJ2-5; 11 nucleotides line up with TRBD1. This CDR3 is 14 amino acids long. Germline values: CDR1 SQVTM, CDR2 ANQGSEA. The trim removed 7 bases at V and 9 bases at J, leaving 13 bases unmatched. Written as DNA, the CDR3 is TGCAGCGGCTTAAGGACAGGGGGCACGGGGGCCCAGTACTTC. Amino acids: CSGLRTGGTGAQYF.

This chain connects TRBV27 to TRBJ2-3; TRBD2 matches at 10 bases. Trimming at V came to 6 bases and at J to 7 bases, leaving 10 bases not matched to a gene. Germline V gene lookup returns CDR1 MNHEY and CDR2 SMNVEV (reference sequence). This CDR3 has 15 residues. The CDR3, as DNA: TGTGCCAGCAGCAAAAGCGGGGGGGATACATATACGCAGTATTTT. It is translated as CASSKSGGDTYTQYF.

The V gene is TRBV15, the J gene TRBJ2-7; D gene unclear. The germline V gene encodes CDR1 LNHNV and CDR2 YYDKDF (reference sequence). The CDR3 runs to 14 residues. The germline V and J ends were trimmed by 0 bases and 6 bases, with 12 bases remaining between them. The CDR3 DNA sequence: TGTGCCACCAGCAGAGAGGGCTCCCTGGTCGAGCAGTACTTC. This translates into CATSREGSLVEQYF.

In the case of this clonotype: One end of the junction fails to match germline, which may point to a read error. The rearrangement joins TRBV7-2 to TRBJ2-3; D tentatively fits TRBD1 or TRBD2 (7 bases each). The CDR3 is made up of 13 amino acids. The germline V gene has CDR1 SGHTA and CDR2 FQGNSA. In nucleotides, the CDR3 is TGTGCCAGCCAGGGGGGGCCGACAGATACGCAGTCTTTT. Protein product: CASQGGPTDTQSF.